The 21 T cell receptor beta chains reported below all come from one sample, sequenced in a study of T-cell reconstitution after alpha-beta-depleted transplantation in children. It was with unique molecular identifiers that the TCRbeta library was prepared. TCRdb reanalysed the PCR reads using MiXCR and keeps one entry per CDR3 protein. The data contain 600,000 to 700,000 distinct CDR3 sequences, around 16% of them singletons. The material was PBMCs from the stem cell graft donor, obtained from the stem cell graft. The origin of the receptors is a human donor who donated a stem cell graft to a child with acute myeloid leukemia.

V gene TRBV11-2 combines with J gene TRBJ1-1; D is possibly TRBD1 (5 bases). Germline CDR1 SGHAT, CDR2 FQNNGV. The CDR3 spans 15 residues. V lost 1 base and J lost 0, with 9 bases in between. The DNA for the CDR3 is TGTGCCAGCAGCTTAGGGCGGGGCCTGAACACTGAAGCTTTCTTT. Protein: CASSLGRGLNTEAFF.

Many counts were recorded for this clonotype. The chain couples TRBV12-3 or TRBV12-4 to TRBJ2-2; TRBD2 aligns across 8 bases. This CDR3 contains 17 residues. V shed 7 bases and J 0 bases; nucleotides not matched to a gene: 10. The CDR3 here is CASTRRGARSNTGELFF. The DNA for the CDR3 is TGTGCCAGCACCCGGCGGGGGGCGCGTTCGAACACCGGGGAGCTGTTTTTT.

The chain is built from TRBV7-9 and TRBJ2-7; the D gene is possibly TRBD1 (6 bases). Germline loops: CDR1 SEHNR, CDR2 FQNEAQ (reference sequence). The CDR3 sequence is 15 residues long. The V gene lost 5 bases and the J gene lost 2 bases, with 16 bases spanning the gap. The CDR3 DNA is TGTGCCAGCAGCCACCGGAGCGACAGGACCTACGAGCAGTACTTC. As protein: CASSHRSDRTYEQYF.

The rearrangement links TRBV11-2 to TRBJ2-3, with D perhaps matching TRBD1 (6 bases). V lost 0 bases and J 2 bases, leaving 18 bases between the germline ends. CDR3 length: 18 amino acids. Germline V CDR1 and CDR2: SGHAT, FQNNGV. The CDR3 sequence is CASSLEYRVVSFTDTQYF. The DNA of the CDR3 is TGTGCCAGCAGCTTAGAATACAGGGTTGTGTCCTTCACAGATACGCAGTATTTT.

The chain employs TRBV7-2 and TRBJ1-2; perhaps TRBD1 as D (5 bases). This CDR3 comprises 14 residues. The V gene lost 3 bases and the J gene lost 7 bases, with 15 bases spanning the gap. Germline-derived CDR1 and CDR2 are SGHTA and FQGNSA. In DNA, the CDR3 is TGTGCCAGCAGCTTTGGGGGGGACCATGGTGGCTACACCTTC. It translates to CASSFGGDHGGYTF.

The table lists this clonotype with a few counts. V usage is TRBV7-9 and J usage is TRBJ2-7, with a tentative D call TRBD1 (5 bases). The V end was cut by 4 bases, the J end by 0 bases, with 10 bases between. The CDR3 length is 14 residues. Germline V gene sequence: CDR1 SEHNR, CDR2 FQNEAQ (reference sequence). The CDR3 DNA reads TGTGCCAGCAGCTCGAGTGGACACTCCTACGAGCAGTACTTC. It is translated as CASSSSGHSYEQYF.

The chain is built from TRBV30 and TRBJ2-3; D is uncertain. Germline V lookup: CDR1 GTSNPN, CDR2 SVGIG (reference sequence). The V gene lost 1 base and the J gene lost 2 bases, with 10 bases spanning the gap. The CDR3 is 14 amino acids. This CDR3 reads CAWSASRVTDTQYF. The CDR3 DNA is TGTGCCTGGAGTGCCTCACGAGTCACAGATACGCAGTATTTT.

This clonotype occurred many times. The chain uses TRBV12-3 or TRBV12-4 and TRBJ2-3, with TRBD2 matching 9 bases. Losses at the gene ends were 7 bases for V and 3 bases for J; bases not matched to a gene: 5. The CDR3 runs to 14 residues. CDR3 nucleotides: TGTGCCAGCACGTCGGGACTAGCAACAGATACGCAGTATTTT. Encoded protein: CASTSGLATDTQYF.

This clonotype was detected only a few times. The CDR3 sequence is CASSFTGQGSGGYTF. The DNA of the CDR3 is TGTGCCAGCAGCTTTACGGGACAGGGTTCCGGTGGCTACACCTTC. The chain uses TRBV7-2 and TRBJ1-2, with TRBD1 matching over 9 bases. In germline, CDR1 is SGHTA, CDR2 FQGNSA. Trimming removed 3 bases from V and 7 bases from J; junction bases left unmatched: 9. The CDR3 totals 15 residues.

In nucleotides, the CDR3 is TGCAGTGCAACAACTTTCCCCGTGAGCTCGCCAAGAGGGACCCAGTACTTC. Its translation is CSATTFPVSSPRGTQYF. The chain recombines TRBV20-1 with TRBJ2-5, with D uncertain. This CDR3 contains 17 residues. The V gene lost 6 bases and the J gene lost 7 bases, with 30 bases spanning the gap. In germline, CDR1 is DFQATT, CDR2 SNEGSKA (reference sequence).

Ten or more counts support this clonotype. This chain links TRBV7-8 with TRBJ2-5; a weak D match, TRBD1 (6 bases). The germline CDR1 and CDR2 sequences are SGHVS and FQNEAQ. V lost 5 bases, J lost 4 bases, and 17 bases lay in between. CDR3 size: 15 residues. The CDR3 DNA reads TGTGCCAGCAGCCCCGCCTCGACAGGAGGAGAGACCCAGTACTTC. Its translation is CASSPASTGGETQYF.

This rearrangement joins TRBV7-9 to TRBJ1-2; unclear D gene. Germline-derived CDR1 and CDR2 are SEHNR and FQNEAQ (reference sequence). Trimming left V 3 bases short and J 6 bases short, with 8 bases between. The CDR3 consists of 12 residues. Here the CDR3 DNA reads TGTGCCAGCAGCTTTCCGGGCGATGGCTACACCTTC. It codes for CASSFPGDGYTF.

This clonotype was seen a single time. The genes are TRBV3-1 and TRBJ1-2; tentative D call: TRBD1 (5 bases). V lost 0 bases and J 8 bases, leaving 13 bases between the germline ends. Germline V gives CDR1 LGHDT, CDR2 YNNKEL (reference sequence). This CDR3 has 14 residues. This CDR3 reads CASSQDHGGRGYTF. The DNA for the CDR3 is TGTGCCAGCAGCCAAGATCACGGGGGTCGCGGCTACACCTTC.

The table lists this clonotype with a few counts. The chain employs TRBV20-1 and TRBJ2-1; 10 bases map to TRBD1. Trimming at V came to 1 base and at J to 2 bases, leaving 20 bases not matched to a gene. From germline, CDR1 is DFQATT and CDR2 SNEGSKA (reference sequence). The CDR3 is 21 amino acids. For the CDR3, the DNA is TGCAGTGCTAGAGTCTTAGAGGGGGACAGGGGTCGCATCGGCCCCTACAATGAGCAGTTCTTC. Translating gives CSARVLEGDRGRIGPYNEQFF.

This clonotype was detected a few times. V usage is TRBV7-9 and J usage is TRBJ2-4; 7 bases match TRBD2. Germline CDR1 SEHNR, CDR2 FQNEAQ (reference sequence). The CDR3 consists of 15 residues. V lost 5 bases and J lost 4; bases outside the gene matches: 8. The CDR3 DNA reads TGTGCCAGCAGCGTCCGGGGGGACGGTAAAAACATTCAGTACTTC. It yields the protein CASSVRGDGKNIQYF.

With respect to this clonotype: One end of the junction does not line up with germline, which may come from a read error. This rearrangement joins TRBV27 to TRBJ2-5; D is unclear. Germline V gene data show CDR1 as MNHEY and CDR2 as SMNVEV (reference sequence). This CDR3 contains 18 residues. The CDR3 protein is CARSLGSARPTFQETQYF. CDR3 nucleotides: TGTGCCCGCAGTTTAGGGTCAGCCAGGCCTACATTCCAAGAGACCCAGTACTTC.

Worth noting for this clonotype: This could be a read error, since a much larger clone is one nucleotide away. The chain combines TRBV5-1 with TRBJ2-3; 7 bases fit TRBD2. The germline CDR1 and CDR2 sequences are SGHRS and YFSETQ. The CDR3 loop spans 15 amino acids. CDR3 sequence (DNA): TGCGCCAGCAGCTTGGAAGGGAGGGCACCAGATACGCAGAATTTT. Encoded protein: CASSLEGRAPDTQNF.

For this clonotype: A much larger clone sits a single nucleotide away, making a read error possible. This chain uses TRBV20-1 with TRBJ1-2; D gene uncertain. The CDR3 sequence is 13 residues long. The germline V and J ends were trimmed by 6 bases and 2 bases, with 13 bases remaining between them. From germline, CDR1 is DFQATT and CDR2 SNEGSKA (reference sequence). The CDR3 coding sequence is TGCAGTGCCAGCCCCGAGGGAAACTATGGCTACACCTTC. Its translation is CSASPEGNYGYTF.

This clonotype came up a few times. This chain uses TRBV29-1 with TRBJ2-7, with 7 bases lining up with TRBD1. With 4 bases clipped from V and 2 bases from J, the junction kept 2 bases outside the gene matches. Germline lookup yields CDR1 SQVTM and CDR2 ANQGSEA. The CDR3 loop spans 12 amino acids. This CDR3 is CSVGTGAYEQYF. The CDR3 nucleotides read TGCAGCGTTGGGACAGGTGCCTACGAGCAGTACTTC.

As for this clonotype: Since a much larger clone is just one base distant, this may be a read error. The chain combines TRBV30 with TRBJ2-7; D is unresolved. Trimming removed 1 base from V and 2 bases from J, with 3 bases in between. The CDR3 consists of 11 residues. Germline CDR1 is GTSNPN and CDR2 is SVGIG (reference sequence). CDR3 sequence (DNA): TGTGCCTGGAGTGCAACCTACGAGCAGTACTTC. Protein: CAWSATYEQYF.

This chain connects TRBV7-8 to TRBJ2-5, with a tentative D call TRBD2 (5 bases). Between the trimmed V and J ends, which lost 2 bases and 1 base, there was a span of 8 bases. The CDR3 contains 14 residues. Per germline, CDR1 SGHVS and CDR2 FQNEAQ. This CDR3 reads CASSLIEGQETQYF. The CDR3 coding sequence is TGTGCCAGCAGCTTAATCGAGGGCCAAGAGACCCAGTACTTC.